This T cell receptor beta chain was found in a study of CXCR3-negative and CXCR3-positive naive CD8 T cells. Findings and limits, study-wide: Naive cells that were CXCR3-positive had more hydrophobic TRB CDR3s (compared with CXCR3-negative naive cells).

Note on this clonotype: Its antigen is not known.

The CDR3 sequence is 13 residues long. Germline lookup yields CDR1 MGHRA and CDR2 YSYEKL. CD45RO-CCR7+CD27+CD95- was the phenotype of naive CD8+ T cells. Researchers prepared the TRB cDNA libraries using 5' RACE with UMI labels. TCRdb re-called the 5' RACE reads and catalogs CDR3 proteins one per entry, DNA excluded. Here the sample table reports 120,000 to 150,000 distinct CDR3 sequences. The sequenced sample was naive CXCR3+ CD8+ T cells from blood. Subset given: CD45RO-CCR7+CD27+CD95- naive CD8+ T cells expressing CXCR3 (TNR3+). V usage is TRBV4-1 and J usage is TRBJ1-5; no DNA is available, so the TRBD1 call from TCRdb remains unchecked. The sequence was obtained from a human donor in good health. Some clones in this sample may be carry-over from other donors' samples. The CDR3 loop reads CASSHSGAQPQHF.